What follows are 2 T cell receptor beta chains derived from one specimen sequenced in a study of Ad26.COV2.S vaccination and SARS-CoV-2 variants. Here immunoSEQ multiplex PCR was the method, and the copy in TCRdb shows in-frame clones only, minus some. The sample lists 150,000 to 200,000 clones, about 83% occurring once. The specimen comprised peripheral blood, sampled after recovery from COVID-19. These receptors were taken from a human donor who had recovered from COVID-19.

The chain carries TRBV5-1 and TRBJ2-3; D gene unclear. This CDR3 spans 15 amino acids. V lost 4 bases, J lost 3 bases, and 15 bases lay in between. Germline values: CDR1 SGHRS, CDR2 YFSETQ. CDR3 protein: CASSPDQLPTDTQYF. CDR3 nucleotide sequence: TGCGCCAGCAGCCCGGACCAGTTACCAACAGATACGCAGTATTTT.

V usage is TRBV3-1 (or the pseudogene TRBV3-2) and J usage is TRBJ2-7; 13 bases match TRBD2. CDR1 LGHDT and CDR2 YNNKEL come from the germline V gene (reference sequence). This CDR3 has 18 amino acids. V shed 1 base, J shed 3 bases, and the junction held 9 bases outside the gene matches. The CDR3 sequence: CASSQGGLAGVDSYEQYF. CDR3 bases: TGTGCCAGCAGCCAAGGTGGACTAGCGGGAGTTGACAGCTACGAGCAGTACTTC.